This T cell receptor (beta chain) originates from a study of CD8 T cells in Susac syndrome. Per germline, CDR1 MNHEY and CDR2 SVGAGI. Deletions cut 10 bases from V and 2 bases from J, with 15 bases between. CDR3 size: 13 residues. In blood CD8+ and CD4+ T cells, TCR beta underwent sequencing. The TEMRA cells underwent FACS enrichment, while the CD8+ and CD4+ T cells underwent negative isolation. After extraction with the RNeasy kit, about 0.5 to 1 ug of the RNA was reverse transcribed using random hexamers. TCRdb reanalysed the immunoSEQ multiplex PCR reads using MiXCR and keeps one entry per CDR3 protein. The data show around 170,000 distinct CDR3 sequences, nearly 97% seen once.

The origin of this receptor is a human donor with Susac syndrome. The sequenced sample consisted of CD4+ T cells from PBMCs. This chain connects TRBV6-5 to TRBJ2-7, with a possible D match to TRBD2 (7 bases). In DNA form, the CDR3 reads TGTGCCACCCGGGGAGGGGGGGCCTACGAGCAGTACTTC. Translating it yields CATRGGGAYEQYF.